Included here is one T cell receptor beta chain sequence, with context. Time point: after dendritic cell vaccination, including at tumor progression/relapse. The data originate from a study of glioma-infiltrating T cells after dendritic cell vaccination. The overall study: Autologous tumor lysate was loaded overnight onto monocyte-derived dendritic cells grown approximately seven days with IL-4 and GM-CSF.

The CDR3 totals 15 residues. V shed 9 bases and J shed 0 bases, with 18 bases lying between them. Per germline, CDR1 MNHNS and CDR2 SASEGT. The primer mix had 60 V beta and 13 J beta primers. The protocol was immunoSEQ multiplex PCR, while the TCRdb copy is restricted to in-frame clones and leaves out a portion. The sample consists of 85,000 to 100,000 clones, over 80% of them appearing once. The sample here was blood, taken after dendritic cell vaccination. The clonotype was recovered from a human donor with glioblastoma. The chain links TRBV6-1 to TRBJ2-7; D is unclear. CDR3 DNA sequence: TGTGCCAGTAGACCTGATGACACTTTCTCCTACGAGCAGTACTTC. This translates into CASRPDDTFSYEQYF.